This T cell receptor beta chain emerged from a study of OX40 agonist ivuxolimab in advanced cancers. TCRdb's table, derived via immunoSEQ multiplex PCR, lists solely in-frame clones and lacks some. This table holds 60,000 to 70,000 clones, approximately 90% found once. The ends lost 7 bases at V and 6 bases at J; junction bases unmatched: 16. This CDR3 is built from 17 residues. Germline V gene lookup returns CDR1 LNHDA and CDR2 SQIVND (reference sequence). This clonotype was obtained from an adult with an advanced solid tumor such as melanoma, head and neck, liver or kidney cancer. V usage is TRBV19 and J usage is TRBJ1-2; 11 nucleotides agree with TRBD1. The specimen was CD4+ or CD8+ T cells sorted from blood, collected in a trial of the OX40 agonist ivuxolimab. CDR3 nucleotide sequence: TGTGCCAGTACCAAAACCGGGACAGGGGGAGGGGAGCATGGCTACACCTTC. This translates into CASTKTGTGGGEHGYTF.